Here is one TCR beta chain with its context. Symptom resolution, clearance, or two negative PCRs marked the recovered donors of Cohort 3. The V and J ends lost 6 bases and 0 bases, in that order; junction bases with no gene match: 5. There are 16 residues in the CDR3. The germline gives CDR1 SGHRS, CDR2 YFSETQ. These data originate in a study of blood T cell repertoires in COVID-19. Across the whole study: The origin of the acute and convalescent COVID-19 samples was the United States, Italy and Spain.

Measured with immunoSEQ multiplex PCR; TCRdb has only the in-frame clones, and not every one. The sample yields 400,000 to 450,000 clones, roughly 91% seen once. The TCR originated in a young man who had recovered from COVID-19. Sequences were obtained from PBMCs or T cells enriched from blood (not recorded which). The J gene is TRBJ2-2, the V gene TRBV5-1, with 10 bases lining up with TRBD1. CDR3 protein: CASKSGTGANTGELFF. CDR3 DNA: TGCGCCAGCAAATCAGGGACAGGGGCGAACACCGGGGAGCTGTTTTTT. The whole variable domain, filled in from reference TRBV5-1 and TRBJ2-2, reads KAGVTQTPRYLIKTRGQQVTLSCSPISGHRSVSWYQQTPGQGLQFLFEYFSETQRNKGNFPGRFSGRQFSNSRSEMNVSTLELGDSALYLCASKSGTGANTGELFFGEGSRLTVL.